What follows are 31 T cell receptor beta chains derived from one specimen sequenced in a study of blood T cell repertoires in COVID-19. The method was immunoSEQ multiplex PCR; TCRdb's version includes in-frame clones alone and lacks a portion of them. This sample has a few hundred thousand clones; around 87% occur once, and the top ten carry 0.95% to 1.3%. The sample consisted of peripheral blood. All receptors come from a woman aged 40 to 50 with COVID-19, enrolled during active disease.

J is TRBJ2-7 and V is TRBV19; tentatively, D is TRBD2 (5 bases). The CDR3 runs to 13 residues. The germline gives CDR1 LNHDA, CDR2 SQIVND (reference sequence). With 5 bases removed from V and 4 bases from J, the gap between germline ends came to 12 bases. The chain's CDR3 is CASSLLPGYEQYF. CDR3 DNA: TGTGCCAGTAGTCTCCTTCCGGGGTACGAGCAGTACTTC.

The chain is built from TRBV7-3 and TRBJ1-1; D is unresolved. From germline, CDR1 is SGHTA and CDR2 FQGTGA. The CDR3 is made up of 13 amino acids. Trimming took 5 bases from V and 4 from J, leaving 11 bases between them. The CDR3 DNA reads as TGTGCCAGCAGCGCCACGTTTAGCACTGAAGCTTTCTTT. Translation gives CASSATFSTEAFF.

The DNA of the CDR3 is TGTGCCAGCGCACCGGGGGGGCGCGTGAACACTGAAGCTTTCTTT. Amino acid sequence: CASAPGGRVNTEAFF. The V call is TRBV28, the J call TRBJ1-1; weak D call: TRBD1 (6 bases). The length of the CDR3 is 15 residues. Trimming took off 8 bases at V and 0 bases at J, with 16 bases between the two ends. Germline V CDR1 and CDR2: MDHEN, SYDVKM.

The chain joins TRBV9 to TRBJ1-2, with D unclear. Trimming cost V 1 base and J 12 bases, with 13 bases left between them. Germline V CDR1 and CDR2: SGDLS, YYNGEE. CDR3 length: 12 residues. The CDR3 reads CASSVPGGRHTF. In DNA form, the CDR3 reads TGTGCCAGCAGCGTACCAGGAGGGCGCCACACCTTC.

This chain uses TRBV10-3 with TRBJ2-7, with 12 nucleotides matching TRBD2. This CDR3 comprises 15 residues. The J segment lost 6 bases and the V segment lost 6 bases, leaving 9 bases of the junction unmatched. Germline V lookup: CDR1 ENHRY, CDR2 SYGVKD. The CDR3 sequence is CAIRVTSGSKGEQYF. CDR3 DNA: TGTGCCATCAGGGTGACTAGCGGGAGTAAGGGCGAGCAGTACTTC.

The chain recombines TRBV28 with TRBJ1-5; D is ambiguous. Germline CDR1 reads MDHEN; CDR2 reads SYDVKM. This CDR3 comprises 13 residues. Deletions cut 7 bases from V and 4 bases from J, with 11 bases between. CDR3 loop: CASTIPRNQPQHF. Here the CDR3 DNA reads TGTGCCAGCACCATACCTCGGAATCAGCCCCAGCATTTT.

This clone was detected only a few times. The chain has TRBV28 and TRBJ1-6; D possibly corresponds to TRBD1 (6 bases). There are 16 residues in the CDR3. Per germline, CDR1 MDHEN and CDR2 SYDVKM. Trimming pared 5 bases from V and 0 bases from J, leaving 11 bases between. The CDR3 loop reads CASSGDKSSYNSPLHF. The CDR3 bases are TGTGCCAGCAGTGGGGACAAGAGCTCCTATAATTCACCCCTCCACTTT.

The J gene is TRBJ2-1, the V gene TRBV30; D gene ambiguous. Trimming stripped 3 bases from V and 10 bases from J, with 7 bases between. This CDR3 is built from 10 residues. The germline gives CDR1 GTSNPN, CDR2 SVGIG (reference sequence). As DNA, the CDR3 is TGTGCCTGGAGCCAGTTCGAGCAGTTCTTC. Translated: CAWSQFEQFF.

This chain uses TRBV19 with TRBJ2-5; no clear D gene. CDR1 and CDR2 from the germline V gene are LNHDA and SQIVND (reference sequence). This CDR3 is built from 11 residues. V was cut by 3 bases and J by 5 bases, with 4 bases left in between. As DNA, the CDR3 is TGTGCCAGTAGTATCGCGGAGACCCAGTACTTC. The encoded protein is CASSIAETQYF.

The gene calls are TRBV2 and TRBJ2-4, with 12 bases that match TRBD1. Trimming cost V 6 bases and J 8 bases; bases outside gene matches: 5. The germline V gene encodes CDR1 SNHLY and CDR2 FYNNEI. CDR3 size: 14 residues. CDR3 residues: CASSMGQGADIQYF. CDR3 in DNA: TGTGCCAGCAGCATGGGACAGGGGGCGGACATTCAGTACTTC.

V usage is TRBV28 and J usage is TRBJ2-4; no reliable D call. Per the germline V gene, CDR1 is MDHEN and CDR2 is SYDVKM. V was trimmed by 9 bases and J by 3 bases, leaving 9 bases between them. The CDR3 totals 12 residues. CDR3 sequence reads: CASNTGKNIQYF. The DNA of the CDR3 is TGTGCCAGTAATACTGGCAAAAACATTCAGTACTTC.

The chain is built from TRBV2 and TRBJ2-1, with 15 nucleotides matching TRBD2. The CDR3 spans 15 residues. V shed 5 bases and J 9 bases; nucleotides not matched to a gene: 5. Germline V CDR1 and CDR2: SNHLY, FYNNEI. The chain's CDR3 is CASSQGLAGGSEQFF. The DNA of the CDR3 is TGTGCCAGCAGTCAGGGACTAGCGGGAGGAAGTGAGCAGTTCTTC. Filled out from reference TRBV2 and TRBJ2-1, the complete variable domain reads EPEVTQTPSHQVTQMGQEVILRCVPISNHLYFYWYRQILGQKVEFLVSFYNNEISEKSEIFDDQFSVERPDGSNFTLKIRSTKLEDSAMYFCASSQGLAGGSEQFFGPGTRLTVL.

The CDR3 DNA reads as TGCGCCAGCAGCCAAAAGGGGACAGTGAGGTATCAGCCCCAGCATTTT. Encoded protein: CASSQKGTVRYQPQHF. V is TRBV4-3 and J is TRBJ1-5; 7 positions agree with TRBD1. The length of the CDR3 is 16 residues. In germline, CDR1 is LGHNA, CDR2 YSLEER. The V gene end was trimmed by 2 bases and the J gene end by 5 bases; junction bases not matched to a gene: 9.

This sequence joins TRBV30 and TRBJ2-7, with D maybe TRBD2 (5 bases). This CDR3 contains 14 residues. CDR1 and CDR2 from the germline V gene are GTSNPN and SVGIG (reference sequence). Trimming left V 3 bases short and J 3 bases short, with 15 bases between. CDR3 in DNA: TGTGCCTGGAGGCCCGCGGGCCTGGGCTACGAGCAGTACTTC. This sequence encodes CAWRPAGLGYEQYF.

The gene calls are TRBV19 and TRBJ1-1; 10 bases are a match to TRBD1. V was pared by 6 bases and J by 4 bases, with 8 bases of the junction left unmatched. Germline lookup yields CDR1 LNHDA and CDR2 SQIVND (reference sequence). CDR3 length: 15 residues. Written as DNA, the CDR3 is TGTGCCAGTAGAGGGGATAGGACAGGGGGCACTGAAGCTTTCTTT. Translating it yields CASRGDRTGGTEAFF.

The chain has TRBV18 and TRBJ2-7; D perhaps matches TRBD2 (6 bases). There are 14 residues in the CDR3. Germline values: CDR1 KGHSH, CDR2 LQKENI. The V gene lost 4 bases and the J gene lost 0 bases, with 10 bases spanning the gap. CDR3 amino acids: CASSLYGGSYEQYF. The CDR3 DNA follows: TGTGCCAGCTCACTGTACGGGGGCTCCTACGAGCAGTACTTC.

V is TRBV20-1 and J is TRBJ1-6; perhaps TRBD1 as D (5 bases). This CDR3 spans 15 amino acids. Germline values: CDR1 DFQATT, CDR2 SNEGSKA (reference sequence). V was cut by 3 bases and J by 1 base, with 10 bases left in between. The CDR3 DNA sequence: TGCAGTGCTAGTAAGGGGAATTCCTATAATTCACCCCTCCACTTT. This translates into CSASKGNSYNSPLHF.

This chain connects TRBV28 to TRBJ2-6, with 12 bases identical to TRBD1. Germline CDR1 MDHEN, CDR2 SYDVKM. The CDR3 is 19 amino acids. J gave up 3 bases and V 3 bases, and 9 bases lay outside the gene matches. The DNA of the CDR3 is TGTGCCAGCAGTTTGCCTCCGGGGACAGGGGGCATTGGGGCCAACGTCCTGACTTTC. Protein sequence: CASSLPPGTGGIGANVLTF.

The rearrangement links TRBV6-5 to TRBJ2-5, with TRBD2 matching 8 bases. Germline values: CDR1 MNHEY, CDR2 SVGAGI. Trimming cost V 2 bases and J 5 bases; bases outside gene matches: 10. The CDR3 is made up of 16 amino acids. CDR3 region: CASSYGGGTRLETQYF. The CDR3 region has the DNA TGTGCCAGCAGTTACGGCGGGGGGACGAGGTTGGAGACCCAGTACTTC.

This clone has a single count. V and J are TRBV6-1 and TRBJ2-3, with 13 bases aligning to TRBD2. CDR1 and CDR2 (germline): MNHNS, SASEGT. Germline trimming cut 4 bases from V and 4 bases from J; bases unmatched to any gene: 5. This CDR3 is 16 amino acids long. In DNA, the CDR3 is TGTGCCAGCAGTGCGACTAGCGGGGGGCCCTCAGATACGCAGTATTTT. It specifies CASSATSGGPSDTQYF.

The chain couples TRBV9 to TRBJ2-3; D possibly corresponds to TRBD2 (6 bases). Germline CDR1 SGDLS, CDR2 YYNGEE. CDR3 size: 13 residues. The V end was cut by 0 bases, the J end by 7 bases, with 9 bases between. The CDR3 coding sequence is TGTGCCAGCAGCGTAGGGCGGGGAAATACGCAGTATTTT. Amino acids: CASSVGRGNTQYF.

The chain links TRBV7-2 to TRBJ1-2; possible D gene TRBD1, 6 bases. The CDR3 extends over 16 amino acids. Germline CDR1 reads SGHTA; CDR2 reads FQGNSA. Between the trimmed V and J ends, which lost 5 bases and 8 bases, there was a span of 24 bases. The CDR3 nucleotides are TGTGCCAGCAGCATCCCCGGCCCAGGGGTGCCGGTCGGCTACACCTTC. Translated, it gives CASSIPGPGVPVGYTF.

The rearrangement uses TRBV30 and TRBJ1-3, with D possibly being TRBD1 (5 bases). This CDR3 has 16 residues. Germline CDR1 is GTSNPN and CDR2 is SVGIG (reference sequence). The V end was cut by 5 bases, the J end by 0 bases, with 17 bases between. The CDR3 DNA is TGTGCCTGGGATTGGGGGGGACGGTTCTCTGGAAACACCATATATTTT. This translates into CAWDWGGRFSGNTIYF.

The count of this clone is one. The CDR3: CASSSRQGEFGEQFF. CDR3 in DNA: TGTGCCAGCAGCTCCCGACAGGGGGAATTCGGTGAGCAGTTCTTC. The chain combines TRBV7-9 with TRBJ2-1; 9 bases fit TRBD1. V shed 4 bases, J shed 9 bases, and the junction held 10 bases outside the gene matches. This CDR3 has 15 amino acids. Germline CDR1 reads SEHNR; CDR2 reads FQNEAQ (reference sequence).

The chain has TRBV6-2 or TRBV6-3 and TRBJ2-7; D is uncertain. V was cut by 6 bases and J by 6 bases, with 12 bases left in between. The germline V gene has CDR1 MNHEY and CDR2 SVGEGT. The CDR3 is made up of 12 amino acids. The CDR3: CASSLTVREQYF. The CDR3 nucleotides read TGTGCCAGCAGCCTTACGGTCCGCGAGCAGTACTTC.

The V gene is TRBV6-2 or TRBV6-3, the J gene TRBJ2-1, with 9 bases lining up with TRBD2. Trimming removed 1 base from V and 3 bases from J; junction bases left unmatched: 16. Germline assignment: CDR1 MNHEY and CDR2 SVGEGT. CDR3 size: 20 residues. CDR3 nucleotide sequence: TGTGCCAGCAGTTACTTGTCGGTTTCATCGACTAGCGGCCACTACAATGAGCAGTTCTTC. Translation: CASSYLSVSSTSGHYNEQFF.

V is TRBV7-9 and J is TRBJ2-7; no definite D call. CDR1 is SEHNR and CDR2 is FQNEAQ in the germline V gene (reference sequence). V was cut by 5 bases and J by 3 bases, with 14 bases left in between. This CDR3 has 14 residues. This CDR3 is CASSAPIFSYEQYF. The CDR3 DNA is TGTGCCAGCAGCGCCCCAATATTTAGCTACGAGCAGTACTTC.

The chain has TRBV6-2 or TRBV6-3 and TRBJ1-5; 7 bases are shared with TRBD1. J gave up 1 base and V 2 bases, and 17 bases lay outside the gene matches. The CDR3 is made up of 20 amino acids. Looked up from germline, CDR1 is MNHEY and CDR2 is SVGEGT. As DNA, the CDR3 is TGTGCCAGCAGTTACAGCGGAACAGGGGTCTTCCTTTTAAGCAATCAGCCCCAGCATTTT. Protein sequence: CASSYSGTGVFLLSNQPQHF.

The rearrangement uses TRBV30 and TRBJ1-5; the match to TRBD1 covers 8 bases. The germline gives CDR1 GTSNPN, CDR2 SVGIG (reference sequence). The CDR3 totals 15 residues. The trim removed 8 bases at V and 1 base at J, leaving 10 bases unmatched. The CDR3 bases are TGTGCCCGGGCGGTAGGGGACAGGAGCAATCAGCCCCAGCATTTT. As protein: CARAVGDRSNQPQHF.

This rearrangement joins TRBV28 to TRBJ1-3; D not resolved. V dropped 2 bases and J dropped 6 bases, with 5 bases sitting between them. The CDR3 contains 12 residues. Per germline, CDR1 MDHEN and CDR2 SYDVKM. CDR3 nucleotide sequence: TGTGCCAGCAGTTTAAGCACAAACACCATATATTTT. Amino acids: CASSLSTNTIYF.

The chain joins TRBV27 to TRBJ2-7; TRBD1 might be the D (6 bases). Trimming took off 4 bases at V and 4 bases at J, with 14 bases between the two ends. This CDR3 spans 14 amino acids. The V gene's germline CDR1 is MNHEY and CDR2 SMNVEV (reference sequence). DNA of the CDR3: TGTGCCAGCAGTTCGGGTGGGCAGGGGTACGAGCAGTACTTC. Its protein product is CASSSGGQGYEQYF.